Below are 18 T cell receptor beta chains sequenced from a single sample in a study of Ad26.COV2.S vaccination and SARS-CoV-2 variants. Treatment of the sample: some 19 received Ad26.COV2.S at low or high dose, single or two shots; roughly five received placebo; per-sample allocation not given. Day 63 after the first vaccine or placebo injection was the time point for sampling. Some clones are missing from TCRdb's copy, which holds only in-frame ones; the method was immunoSEQ multiplex PCR. The sample records 440,000 or so clones, 80% to 95% being singletons. The specimen comprised peripheral blood, sampled in a trial of Ad26.COV2.S vaccine versus placebo. Source of these receptors: a person between 18 and 60 years old who received the Ad26.COV2.S COVID-19 vaccine or a placebo.

The chain employs TRBV5-1 and TRBJ2-3; TRBD1 might be the D (6 bases). From germline, CDR1 is SGHRS and CDR2 YFSETQ. Deletions cut 5 bases from V and 4 bases from J, with 20 bases between. The CDR3 runs 16 residues. The CDR3: CASSYGQTNWADTQYF. DNA for the CDR3: TGCGCCAGCAGTTATGGACAGACCAACTGGGCAGATACGCAGTATTTT.

The chain is built from TRBV11-2 and TRBJ2-2; 9 nucleotides agree with TRBD1. Germline V gene lookup returns CDR1 SGHAT and CDR2 FQNNGV. The length of the CDR3 is 14 residues. Losses at the gene ends were 9 bases for V and 4 bases for J; bases not matched to a gene: 6. CDR3 protein: CASRTGEFTGELFF. CDR3 coding DNA: TGTGCCAGTCGGACAGGGGAGTTCACCGGGGAGCTGTTTTTT.

The chain has TRBV5-1 and TRBJ2-1; 8 bases fit TRBD2. From germline, CDR1 is SGHRS and CDR2 YFSETQ. The CDR3 runs to 16 residues. V gave up 1 base and J gave up 4 bases; unmatched junction bases: 7. In DNA, the CDR3 is TGCGCCAGCAGCTTGATCGGCGGGAGGAATTACAATGAGCAGTTCTTC. Protein: CASSLIGGRNYNEQFF.

CDR3 nucleotide sequence: TGTGCCAGCAGTCCGACCACAGGGGGCGCTGAAGCTTTCTTT. Protein: CASSPTTGGAEAFF. This chain connects TRBV27 to TRBJ1-1, with 9 positions matching TRBD1. This CDR3 is 14 amino acids long. Germline assignment: CDR1 MNHEY and CDR2 SMNVEV (reference sequence). The V segment lost 5 bases and the J segment 6 bases; nucleotides outside the gene matches: 7.

This clone was counted once. The chain has TRBV19 and TRBJ2-2; 10 bases align to TRBD2. Trimming took 9 bases from V and 1 from J; bases not matched to a gene: 20. The CDR3 covers 20 residues. Germline CDR1 and CDR2: LNHDA and SQIVND (reference sequence). The CDR3, as DNA: TGTGCCAGCGAAACGAGAAAACCGGGACTAGCGCTATTGAACACCGGGGAGCTGTTTTTT. As protein: CASETRKPGLALLNTGELFF.

V is TRBV6-2 or TRBV6-3 and J is TRBJ2-1; perhaps TRBD2 as D (5 bases). V lost 2 bases and J 1 base, leaving 18 bases between the germline ends. The CDR3 runs 18 residues. Germline V CDR1 and CDR2: MNHEY, SVGEGT. CDR3 DNA sequence: TGTGCCAGCAGTTACCCCACCTTATTAGGGAGTTCCTACAATGAGCAGTTCTTC. The encoded protein is CASSYPTLLGSSYNEQFF.

This clone has a count of ten or more. The DNA for the CDR3 is TGTGCCAGCAGCTTAGATAGTAGCGGGGCCTACAATGAGCAGTTCTTC. Protein product: CASSLDSSGAYNEQFF. The rearrangement links TRBV7-2 to TRBJ2-1; 8 bases match TRBD2. The V and J ends lost 1 base and 2 bases, in that order; junction bases with no gene match: 4. There are 16 residues in the CDR3. The germline V gene has CDR1 SGHTA and CDR2 FQGNSA.

The V gene is TRBV11-2, the J gene TRBJ1-1, with D unclear. Germline CDR1 reads SGHAT; CDR2 reads FQNNGV. This CDR3 region has 13 residues. With 4 bases removed from V and 4 bases from J, the gap between germline ends came to 10 bases. The CDR3 DNA reads as TGTGCCAGCAGCTCCCAACTGGTCACTGAAGCTTTCTTT. It encodes CASSSQLVTEAFF. The full variable domain, its missing parts supplied by reference TRBV11-2 and TRBJ1-1, is EAGVAQSPRYKIIEKRQSVAFWCNPISGHATLYWYQQILGQGPKLLIQFQNNGVVDDSQLPKDRFSAERLKGVDSTLKIQPAKLEDSAVYLCASSSQLVTEAFFGQGTRLTVV.

This chain links TRBV28 with TRBJ1-6, with D hard to call. In germline, CDR1 is MDHEN, CDR2 SYDVKM. The CDR3 covers 14 residues. V gave up 2 bases and J gave up 6 bases, with 8 bases separating them. Here the CDR3 reads CASSLRRFNSPLHF. CDR3 sequence (DNA): TGTGCCAGCAGTTTAAGACGGTTTAATTCACCCCTCCACTTT.

The chain combines TRBV19 with TRBJ1-1, with TRBD1 as a possible D gene (6 bases). This CDR3 spans 13 amino acids. V was cut by 5 bases and J by 2 bases, with 9 bases left in between. Germline V gene data show CDR1 as LNHDA and CDR2 as SQIVND (reference sequence). The CDR3 coding sequence is TGTGCCAGTAGTGGAGGGACAAACACTGAAGCTTTCTTT. Residues: CASSGGTNTEAFF.

The V and J genes are TRBV5-1 and TRBJ2-2, with TRBD2 matching over 9 bases. This CDR3 has 15 amino acids. CDR1 and CDR2 (germline): SGHRS, YFSETQ. The ends lost 8 bases at V and 3 bases at J; junction bases unmatched: 8. For the CDR3, the DNA is TGCGCCAGTCGTAATGGCGGGAGGGACACCGGGGAGCTGTTTTTT. It specifies CASRNGGRDTGELFF.

The V gene is TRBV2, the J gene TRBJ2-7; D is ambiguous. This CDR3 has 12 residues. Looked up from germline, CDR1 is SNHLY and CDR2 is FYNNEI. The V end lost 4 bases, the J end lost 1 base, and 5 bases lay between the germline ends. The chain's CDR3 is CASSVQSYEQYF. The CDR3 DNA follows: TGTGCCAGCAGTGTCCAGTCCTACGAGCAGTACTTC.

The V gene is TRBV29-1, the J gene TRBJ2-2, with D maybe TRBD1 (7 bases). This CDR3 is 14 amino acids long. Germline loops: CDR1 SQVTM, CDR2 ANQGSEA. Trimming took off 7 bases at V and 2 bases at J, with 14 bases between the two ends. The CDR3 loop reads CSALRDSNTGELFF. CDR3 DNA sequence: TGCAGCGCCCTGCGGGACAGCAACACCGGGGAGCTGTTTTTT.

V is TRBV21-1 and J is TRBJ2-3; the table's D call TRBD2 went unverified against the DNA. TRBV21-1 is recorded as a pseudogene. The CDR3 runs to 15 residues. DNA for the CDR3: TGTGCCAGCAGCAAAGTACCGCGAAGCACAGATACGCAGTATTTT. Translation: CASSKVPRSTDTQYF.

This chain connects TRBV6-2 or TRBV6-3 to TRBJ1-2; D is perhaps TRBD1 (5 bases). V lost 4 bases and J 7 bases, leaving 13 bases between the germline ends. Germline V CDR1 and CDR2: MNHEY, SVGEGT. The CDR3 sequence is 13 residues long. CDR3 DNA sequence: TGTGCCAGCAGTTTCCTACTTACAGGTGGCTACACCTTC. Translated: CASSFLLTGGYTF.

The rearrangement uses TRBV6-5 and TRBJ2-7; 7 bases align to TRBD1. The CDR3 contains 12 residues. The J segment lost 6 bases and the V segment lost 8 bases, leaving 7 bases of the junction unmatched. In germline, CDR1 is MNHEY, CDR2 SVGAGI. The CDR3 coding sequence is TGTGCCAGCCTGAGACAGGGCTTCGAGCAGTACTTC. Protein product: CASLRQGFEQYF.

This rearrangement joins TRBV25-1 to TRBJ2-7; the match to TRBD2 covers 7 bases. The V and J ends lost 2 bases and 4 bases, in that order; junction bases with no gene match: 5. Germline CDR1 MGHDK, CDR2 SYGVNS. The CDR3 is 14 amino acids. CDR3 sequence: CASSERWGGYEQYF. CDR3 coding DNA: TGTGCCAGCAGTGAACGGTGGGGAGGGTACGAGCAGTACTTC.

The chain has TRBV5-6 and TRBJ1-5; 10 positions agree with TRBD1. Germline CDR1 is SGHDT and CDR2 is YYEEEE. The CDR3 runs to 16 residues. V lost 2 bases, J lost 6 bases, and 8 bases stayed unmatched. The chain's CDR3 is CASSFSGTGDTQPQHF. For the CDR3, the DNA is TGTGCCAGCAGCTTCTCCGGGACAGGGGATACTCAGCCCCAGCATTTT.